The present entry profiles one T cell receptor (beta chain) with its context. V lost 5 bases to trimming and J lost 7 bases; unmatched junction nucleotides: 15. Germline CDR1 SGHTA, CDR2 FQGTGA. The CDR3 has 16 amino acids. This record belongs to a study of beta chain features in type 1 diabetes. Sequencing targeted expressed TCRB transcripts, as all isolated RNA had been reverse transcribed. Some clones are missing from TCRdb's copy, which holds only in-frame ones; the method was immunoSEQ multiplex PCR. The data contain 970,000 or so clones, around a sixth of them seen just once; the ten biggest clones take up 0.02% to 0.03%.

This sequence originates from a woman aged 18-29 years in good health. The chain joins TRBV7-3 to TRBJ2-5; 8 bases line up with TRBD2. The sample comprised naive CD4+ T cells from blood. Here the CDR3 reads CASSPPFGTRTATQYF. The CDR3 DNA follows: TGTGCCAGCAGCCCTCCCTTCGGGACTAGGACGGCGACCCAGTACTTC.